The TCR beta chain described here comes from a study of blood T cell repertoires in COVID-19. Study context: Whether acute or convalescent, the COVID-19 samples came from the United States, Italy and Spain. Nucleic acid was either cDNA or gDNA, and it came from T cells, B-cell-depleted T cells, or PBMCs.

This CDR3 has 16 residues. The V end lost 0 bases, the J end lost 0 bases, and 10 bases lay between the germline ends. CDR1 SGDLS and CDR2 YYNGEE come from the germline V gene. Source study methods: By means of reference gene primer amplification, nucleated cell counts were estimated. Sequencing was performed with immunoSEQ multiplex PCR; in TCRdb, only in-frame clones are kept and a portion is missing. The V and J calls and clone size are taken from that table; D and trimming were inferred from the DNA. The sample has fewer than 150,000 clones; 80% to 90% are singletons. This chain uses TRBV9 with TRBJ1-3; D gene uncertain. The sequence came from a woman between 55 and 75 years old with acute or convalescent COVID-19. Sequencing was performed on peripheral blood. CDR3: CASSVAHSSSGNTIYF. CDR3 in DNA: TGTGCCAGCAGCGTAGCTCACAGCAGCTCTGGAAACACCATATATTTT.